A single sample is the source of the 7 T cell receptor beta chains below, sequenced in a study of T-cell reconstitution after alpha-beta-depleted transplantation in children. This sample's TCRbeta library carried unique molecular identifier barcodes. TCRdb reanalysed the PCR reads using MiXCR and keeps one entry per CDR3 protein. The sample has about 400,000 distinct CDR3 sequences, roughly 20% seen once. The specimen was PBMCs from the stem cell graft donor, collected from the stem cell graft. The receptors were gathered from a human donor who donated a stem cell graft to a child with acute myeloid leukemia.

This clonotype showed up just a few times. The chain joins TRBV29-1 to TRBJ2-3; D perhaps matches TRBD1 (5 bases). The V and J ends lost 3 bases and 2 bases respectively, with 15 bases between them. Germline loops: CDR1 SQVTM, CDR2 ANQGSEA. The CDR3 consists of 15 residues. The CDR3, as DNA: TGCAGCGTTGAGTTCAGAGACAGCGCCACAGATACGCAGTATTTT. Translated: CSVEFRDSATDTQYF.

The V gene is TRBV7-2, the J gene TRBJ2-5; possibly TRBD1 or TRBD2 for D (6 bases each). Trimming took 5 bases from V and 3 from J, leaving 16 bases between them. Germline loops: CDR1 SGHTA, CDR2 FQGNSA. The length of the CDR3 is 15 residues. This chain's CDR3 is CASSPGGGTEETQYF. The DNA of the CDR3 is TGTGCCAGCAGCCCTGGGGGCGGGACTGAAGAGACCCAGTACTTC.

The CDR3 sequence: CASSQDWDTNYGYTF. The CDR3 coding sequence is TGCGCCAGCAGCCAAGATTGGGATACTAACTATGGCTACACCTTC. V and J are TRBV4-3 and TRBJ1-2; D call uncertain. Germline loops: CDR1 LGHNA, CDR2 YSLEER. CDR3 length equals 15 residues. V dropped 0 bases and J dropped 0 bases, with 8 bases sitting between them.

The rearrangement uses TRBV20-1 and TRBJ2-1; weak D call: TRBD2 (5 bases). V was trimmed by 4 bases and J by 5 bases, leaving 15 bases between them. The CDR3 runs 14 residues. Germline V gene sequence: CDR1 DFQATT, CDR2 SNEGSKA (reference sequence). CDR3 amino acids: CSATPTDWDNEQFF. The CDR3 nucleotides read TGCAGTGCTACGCCTACGGACTGGGACAATGAGCAGTTCTTC.

There are many counts of this clonotype. J is TRBJ2-1 and V is TRBV5-5; no firm D call. This CDR3 has 14 residues. V was shortened by 2 bases and J by 6 bases, with 12 bases between the two germline ends. In germline, CDR1 is SGHKS, CDR2 YYEKEE (reference sequence). The CDR3 sequence is CASSFRPPINEQFF. CDR3 DNA sequence: TGTGCCAGCAGCTTCCGGCCCCCCATCAATGAGCAGTTCTTC.

The chain employs TRBV7-9 and TRBJ1-3; D not certain. This CDR3 region has 14 residues. The V gene lost 5 bases and the J gene lost 0 bases, with 8 bases spanning the gap. Germline CDR1 reads SEHNR; CDR2 reads FQNEAQ (reference sequence). The CDR3 DNA reads TGTGCCAGCAGCCTCATCCGCTCTGGAAACACCATATATTTT. This encodes CASSLIRSGNTIYF. The variable domain in full, completed from reference TRBV7-9 and TRBJ1-3, reads DTGVSQNPRHKITKRGQNVTFRCDPISEHNRLYWYRQTLGQGPEFLTYFQNEAQLEKSRLLSDRFSAERPKGSFSTLEIQRTEQGDSAMYLCASSLIRSGNTIYFGEGSWLTVV.

The gene calls are TRBV11-2 and TRBJ2-2, with 8 bases matching TRBD2. This CDR3 region has 18 residues. From germline, CDR1 is SGHAT and CDR2 FQNNGV. Unmatched junction bases numbered 11, after V lost 5 bases and J lost 0 bases. CDR3 coding DNA: TGTGCCAGCAGCCCACGCCGGGGACTAGGATCGAACACCGGGGAGCTGTTTTTT. This gives the protein CASSPRRGLGSNTGELFF.